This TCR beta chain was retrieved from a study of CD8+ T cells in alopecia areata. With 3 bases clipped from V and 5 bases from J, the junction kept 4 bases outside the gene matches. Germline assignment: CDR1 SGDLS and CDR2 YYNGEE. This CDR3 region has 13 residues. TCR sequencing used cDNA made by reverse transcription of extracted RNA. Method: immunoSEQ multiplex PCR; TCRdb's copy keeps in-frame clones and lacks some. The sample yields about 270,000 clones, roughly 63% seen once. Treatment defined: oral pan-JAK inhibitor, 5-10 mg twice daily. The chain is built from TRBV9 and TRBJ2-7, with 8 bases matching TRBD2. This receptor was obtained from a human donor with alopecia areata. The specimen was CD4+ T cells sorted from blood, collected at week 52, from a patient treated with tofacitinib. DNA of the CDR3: TGTGCCAGCAGCGGACTAGCGTCCAACGAGCAGTACTTC. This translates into CASSGLASNEQYF.